One sample yielded the 22 T cell receptor beta chains listed below, sequenced in a study of blood T cell repertoires in COVID-19. The repertoire was sequenced with immunoSEQ multiplex PCR; TCRdb's copy has only in-frame clones and lacks some. Of about 370,000 clones in the sample, more than 75% were seen once. The sequenced material came from peripheral blood. These receptors were taken from a woman aged 30 to 39 with COVID-19, enrolled during active disease.

The chain has TRBV28 and TRBJ1-1, with D tentatively TRBD1 (6 bases). The CDR3 runs 14 residues. CDR1 and CDR2 (germline): MDHEN, SYDVKM. V lost 7 bases and J lost 1, with 13 bases in between. This CDR3 is CASTQDRPNTEAFF. For the CDR3, the DNA is TGTGCCAGCACTCAGGACAGACCGAACACTGAAGCTTTCTTT.

V gene TRBV3-1 (or the pseudogene TRBV3-2) combines with J gene TRBJ2-1; 11 bases agree with TRBD2. Germline lookup yields CDR1 LGHDT and CDR2 YNNKEL (reference sequence). J was trimmed by 7 bases and V by 4 bases; bases with no gene match: 9. The CDR3 is 16 amino acids. The CDR3 region is CASSPWGSGRVNEQFF. The CDR3 coding sequence is TGTGCCAGCAGCCCCTGGGGTAGCGGGAGGGTAAATGAGCAGTTCTTC.

The gene calls are TRBV19 and TRBJ1-1; 7 positions agree with TRBD1. This CDR3 spans 12 amino acids. Trimming took 6 bases from V and 5 from J; bases not matched to a gene: 3. The V gene's germline CDR1 is LNHDA and CDR2 SQIVND (reference sequence). CDR3: CASRRQGTEAFF. DNA of the CDR3: TGTGCCAGTAGAAGACAGGGAACTGAAGCTTTCTTT.

This clone was seen once. The V and J genes are TRBV9 and TRBJ1-1; D remains ambiguous. V was clipped by 4 bases and J by 4 bases, with 14 bases between them. The CDR3 spans 14 residues. Germline CDR1 and CDR2: SGDLS and YYNGEE. The CDR3 DNA reads TGTGCCAGCAGCCCGACTTGGGGAGGCACTGAAGCTTTCTTT. Translated: CASSPTWGGTEAFF.

Only a few counts were recorded for this clone. The chain carries TRBV6-5 and TRBJ2-2; the D is unclear. CDR1 is MNHEY and CDR2 is SVGAGI in the germline V gene. The CDR3 has 14 amino acids. The germline V and J ends were trimmed by 4 bases and 5 bases, with 11 bases remaining between them. The CDR3 spells CASSSASPTGELFF. CDR3 bases: TGTGCCAGCAGTTCCGCGTCTCCAACCGGGGAGCTGTTTTTT.

This sequence joins TRBV6-5 and TRBJ2-3; a weak D match, TRBD1 (6 bases). The CDR3 length is 14 residues. CDR1 is MNHEY and CDR2 is SVGAGI in the germline V gene. Trimming took off 5 bases at V and 2 bases at J, with 11 bases between the two ends. The CDR3 protein is CASSQTGHTDTQYF. The CDR3 nucleotides read TGTGCCAGCAGTCAGACGGGACACACAGATACGCAGTATTTT.

On this clone itself: Other DNA sequences of this sample code for an identical CDR3. V gene TRBV18 combines with J gene TRBJ2-3; TRBD1 matches at 10 bases. Losses at the gene ends were 3 bases for V and 3 bases for J; bases not matched to a gene: 0. Germline CDR1 reads KGHSH; CDR2 reads LQKENI. This CDR3 has 14 residues. The CDR3 protein is CASSPGQGTDTQYF. In DNA form, the CDR3 reads TGTGCCAGCTCACCGGGACAGGGGACAGATACGCAGTATTTT.

V usage is TRBV27 and J usage is TRBJ1-1; no firm D call. Trimming shortened V by 6 bases and J by 0 bases, and 8 bases separated the two germline ends. The germline V gene encodes CDR1 MNHEY and CDR2 SMNVEV (reference sequence). This CDR3 has 13 amino acids. The CDR3 loop is CASSPLLNTEAFF. CDR3 DNA sequence: TGTGCCAGCAGCCCCCTCCTGAACACTGAAGCTTTCTTT.

The V call is TRBV7-2, the J call TRBJ1-5, with a tentative D call TRBD1 (5 bases). Germline CDR1 is SGHTA and CDR2 is FQGNSA. The CDR3 is 15 residues long. V shed 5 bases and J shed 4 bases, with 15 bases lying between them. In DNA, the CDR3 is TGTGCCAGCAGCCCCCCCGGGGGTCGAAATCAGCCCCAGCATTTT. Its translation is CASSPPGGRNQPQHF. Looking up the rest from reference TRBV7-2 and TRBJ1-5 gives the full variable domain: GAGVSQSPSNKVTEKGKDVELRCDPISGHTALYWYRQSLGQGLEFLIYFQGNSAPDKSGLPSDRFSAERTGGSVSTLTIQRTQQEDSAVYLCASSPPGGRNQPQHFGDGTRLSIL.

This chain connects TRBV9 to TRBJ1-6; D not certain. The CDR3 runs to 14 residues. Germline CDR1 reads SGDLS; CDR2 reads YYNGEE. V shed 2 bases and J shed 7 bases, with 10 bases lying between them. CDR3 bases: TGTGCCAGCAGCGTCGAGGGTTGGAATTCACCCCTCCACTTT. Translated, it gives CASSVEGWNSPLHF. Looking up the rest from reference TRBV9 and TRBJ1-6 gives the full variable domain: DSGVTQTPKHLITATGQRVTLRCSPRSGDLSVYWYQQSLDQGLQFLIQYYNGEERAKGNILERFSAQQFPDLHSELNLSSLELGDSALYFCASSVEGWNSPLHFGNGTRLTVT.

The rearrangement joins TRBV9 to TRBJ2-5, with a tentative D call TRBD1 (6 bases). Germline-derived CDR1 and CDR2 are SGDLS and YYNGEE. The CDR3 totals 16 residues. V lost 0 bases and J 4 bases, leaving 16 bases between the germline ends. The CDR3 reads CASSVGGRFRGETQYF. For the CDR3, the DNA is TGTGCCAGCAGCGTAGGGGGGCGGTTCCGAGGAGAGACCCAGTACTTC.

This chain links TRBV6-6 with TRBJ2-1; D possibly corresponds to TRBD1 (6 bases). Germline V gene lookup returns CDR1 MNHNY and CDR2 SVGAGI (reference sequence). V was trimmed by 2 bases and J by 4 bases, leaving 15 bases between them. This CDR3 has 16 residues. CDR3 sequence: CASSYPRQGPYNEQFF. CDR3 bases: TGTGCCAGCAGTTACCCTCGGCAGGGGCCTTACAATGAGCAGTTCTTC.

The rearrangement uses TRBV9 and TRBJ2-3; D call uncertain. Germline CDR1 reads SGDLS; CDR2 reads YYNGEE. V was pared by 1 base and J by 2 bases, with 8 bases between. The CDR3 covers 14 residues. The chain's CDR3 is CASSVTPTTDTQYF. The CDR3 DNA follows: TGTGCCAGCAGCGTAACTCCTACCACAGATACGCAGTATTTT.

The V call is TRBV4-1, the J call TRBJ2-5; 10 nucleotides agree with TRBD1. In germline, CDR1 is MGHRA, CDR2 YSYEKL. With 0 bases clipped from V and 5 bases from J, the junction kept 3 bases outside the gene matches. CDR3 length: 15 residues. CDR3 bases: TGCGCCAGCAGCCAAGAGGGACAGGGGACGGAGACCCAGTACTTC. The encoded protein is CASSQEGQGTETQYF.

This sequence joins TRBV4-3 and TRBJ2-7; 7 positions agree with TRBD1. The CDR3 is 11 amino acids. CDR1 and CDR2 from the germline V gene are LGHNA and YSLEER. V dropped 7 bases and J dropped 6; count of bases not matched to a gene: 3. CDR3 sequence reads: CASKGATEQYF. CDR3 DNA sequence: TGCGCCAGCAAGGGGGCGACCGAGCAGTACTTC.

The chain employs TRBV6-2 or TRBV6-3 and TRBJ2-1; 10 nucleotides match TRBD1. The CDR3 covers 19 residues. V was clipped by 2 bases and J by 8 bases; unmatched bases: 18. Looked up from germline, CDR1 is MNHEY and CDR2 is SVGEGT. CDR3 nucleotides: TGTGCCAGCAGTTACCGCGGGGCGTACCGGGACAGGGGAGTCGATGAGCAGTTCTTC. This gives the protein CASSYRGAYRDRGVDEQFF.

This clone was picked up one time. The chain has TRBV2 and TRBJ2-2; tentative D call: TRBD2 (7 bases). CDR1 and CDR2 (germline): SNHLY, FYNNEI. Trimming cost V 4 bases and J 6 bases, with 12 bases left between them. The CDR3 spans 14 residues. CDR3 loop: CASSGGGGPGELFF. CDR3 nucleotides: TGTGCCAGCAGTGGAGGGGGGGGCCCCGGGGAGCTGTTTTTT.

A single count supports this clone. The V and J genes are TRBV6-2 or TRBV6-3 and TRBJ2-1, with TRBD2 as a possible D gene (6 bases). There are 15 residues in the CDR3. CDR1 and CDR2 from the germline V gene are MNHEY and SVGEGT. V gave up 0 bases and J gave up 7 bases, with 13 bases separating them. The CDR3 DNA reads TGTGCCAGCAGTTACTCTTTGTCTAGCGTGAATGAGCAGTTCTTC. This encodes CASSYSLSSVNEQFF.

The J gene is TRBJ1-5, the V gene TRBV19; a possible D gene is TRBD1 (5 bases). In germline, CDR1 is LNHDA, CDR2 SQIVND (reference sequence). This CDR3 spans 15 amino acids. The CDR3 loop is CASLPGADSNQPQHF. The CDR3 coding sequence is TGTGCAAGTCTACCTGGGGCCGATAGCAATCAGCCCCAGCATTTT.

This chain uses TRBV25-1 with TRBJ2-7, with 7 bases aligning to TRBD2. The length of the CDR3 is 12 residues. V lost 4 bases, J lost 4 bases, and 1 base stayed unmatched. Germline V gene data show CDR1 as MGHDK and CDR2 as SYGVNS. The CDR3 DNA follows: TGTGCCAGCAGTGGGGGGGGATACGAGCAGTACTTC. It is translated as CASSGGGYEQYF.

The chain uses TRBV30 and TRBJ2-3, with D tentatively TRBD2 (6 bases). The CDR3 spans 12 residues. V was trimmed by 1 base and J by 11 bases, leaving 13 bases between them. Per germline, CDR1 GTSNPN and CDR2 SVGIG (reference sequence). Here the CDR3 DNA reads TGTGCCTGGAGTGGGGGGAGGAGTTTGCAGTATTTT. Translation gives CAWSGGRSLQYF.

The chain has TRBV28 and TRBJ2-1; 14 nucleotides match TRBD2. This CDR3 has 16 amino acids. Germline V gene data show CDR1 as MDHEN and CDR2 as SYDVKM. V dropped 2 bases and J dropped 8; count of bases not matched to a gene: 5. CDR3 protein: CASSLRLAGGVDEQFF. DNA of the CDR3: TGTGCCAGCAGTTTACGACTAGCGGGAGGGGTCGATGAGCAGTTCTTC.